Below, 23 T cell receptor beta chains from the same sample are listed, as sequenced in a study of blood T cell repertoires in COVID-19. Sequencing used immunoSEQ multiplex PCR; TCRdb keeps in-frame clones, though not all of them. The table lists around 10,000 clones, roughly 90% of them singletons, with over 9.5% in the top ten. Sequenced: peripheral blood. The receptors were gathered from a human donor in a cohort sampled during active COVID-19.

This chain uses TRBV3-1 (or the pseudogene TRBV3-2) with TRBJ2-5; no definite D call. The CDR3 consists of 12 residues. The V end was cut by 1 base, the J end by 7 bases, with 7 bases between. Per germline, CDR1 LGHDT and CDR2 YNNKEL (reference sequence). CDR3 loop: CASSQGVGTQYF. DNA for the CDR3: TGTGCCAGCAGCCAAGGCGTCGGGACCCAGTACTTC.

CDR3 sequence (DNA): TGTGCCAGCAGCCCCTTGTTCGAGTTCACTGAAGCTTTCTTT. It specifies CASSPLFEFTEAFF. This chain links TRBV3-1 (or the pseudogene TRBV3-2) with TRBJ1-1; D is uncertain. This CDR3 has 14 amino acids. Germline loops: CDR1 LGHDT, CDR2 YNNKEL (reference sequence). V shed 4 bases and J shed 4 bases, with 13 bases lying between them.

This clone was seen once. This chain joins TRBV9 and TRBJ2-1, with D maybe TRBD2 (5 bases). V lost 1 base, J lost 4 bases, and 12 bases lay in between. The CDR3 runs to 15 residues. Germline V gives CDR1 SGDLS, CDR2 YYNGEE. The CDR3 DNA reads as TGTGCCAGCAGCGTATCGGGAAGCCAGTACAATGAGCAGTTCTTC. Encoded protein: CASSVSGSQYNEQFF. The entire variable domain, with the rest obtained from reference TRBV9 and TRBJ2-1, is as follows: DSGVTQTPKHLITATGQRVTLRCSPRSGDLSVYWYQQSLDQGLQFLIQYYNGEERAKGNILERFSAQQFPDLHSELNLSSLELGDSALYFCASSVSGSQYNEQFFGPGTRLTVL.

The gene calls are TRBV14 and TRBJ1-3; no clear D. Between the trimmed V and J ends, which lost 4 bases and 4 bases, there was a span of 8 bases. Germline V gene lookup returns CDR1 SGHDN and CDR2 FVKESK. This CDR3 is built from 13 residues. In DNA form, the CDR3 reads TGTGCCAGCAGCCCGGCGGGGGGAAACACCATATATTTT. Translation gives CASSPAGGNTIYF.

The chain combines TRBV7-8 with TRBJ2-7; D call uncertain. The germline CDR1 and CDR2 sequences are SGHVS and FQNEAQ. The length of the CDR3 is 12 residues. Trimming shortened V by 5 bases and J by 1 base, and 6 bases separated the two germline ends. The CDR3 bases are TGTGCCAGCAGCCTGAGTTCCTACGAGCAGTACTTC. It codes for CASSLSSYEQYF.

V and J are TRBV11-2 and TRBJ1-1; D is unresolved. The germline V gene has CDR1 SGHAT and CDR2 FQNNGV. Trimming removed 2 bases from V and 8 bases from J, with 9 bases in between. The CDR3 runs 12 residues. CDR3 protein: CASSLTQAEAFF. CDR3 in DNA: TGTGCCAGCAGCTTAACCCAGGCCGAAGCTTTCTTT.

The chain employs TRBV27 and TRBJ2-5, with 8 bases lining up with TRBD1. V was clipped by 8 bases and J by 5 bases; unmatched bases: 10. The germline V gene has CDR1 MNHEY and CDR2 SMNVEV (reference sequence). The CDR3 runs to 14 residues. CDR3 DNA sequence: TGTGCCAGCCGCCTCCAGGGGGCTCCTGAGACCCAGTACTTC. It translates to CASRLQGAPETQYF.

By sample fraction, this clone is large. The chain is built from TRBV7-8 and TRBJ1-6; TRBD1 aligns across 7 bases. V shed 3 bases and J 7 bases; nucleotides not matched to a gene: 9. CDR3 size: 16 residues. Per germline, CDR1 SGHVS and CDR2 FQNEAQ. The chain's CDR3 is CASSFAWGQPNSPLHF. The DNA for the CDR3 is TGTGCCAGCAGCTTCGCTTGGGGACAGCCGAATTCACCCCTCCACTTT.

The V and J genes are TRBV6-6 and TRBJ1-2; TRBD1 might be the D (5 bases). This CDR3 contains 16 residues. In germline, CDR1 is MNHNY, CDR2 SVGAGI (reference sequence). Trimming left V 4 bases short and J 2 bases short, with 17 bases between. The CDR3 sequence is CASSSNRDFQNYGYTF. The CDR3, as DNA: TGTGCCAGCAGTTCAAATCGGGACTTCCAAAACTATGGCTACACCTTC.

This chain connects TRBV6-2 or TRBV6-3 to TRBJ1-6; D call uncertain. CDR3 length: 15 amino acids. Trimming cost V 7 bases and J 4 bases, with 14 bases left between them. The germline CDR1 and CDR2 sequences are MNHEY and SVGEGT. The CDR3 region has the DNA TGTGCCAGCACCCCGGGAGGGCCTTATAATTCACCCCTCCACTTT. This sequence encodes CASTPGGPYNSPLHF.

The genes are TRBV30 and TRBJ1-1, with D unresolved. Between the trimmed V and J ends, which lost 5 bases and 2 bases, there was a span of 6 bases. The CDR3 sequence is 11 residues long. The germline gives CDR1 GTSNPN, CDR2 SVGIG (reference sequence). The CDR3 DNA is TGTGCCTGGGTCTACAACACTGAAGCTTTCTTT. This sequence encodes CAWVYNTEAFF.

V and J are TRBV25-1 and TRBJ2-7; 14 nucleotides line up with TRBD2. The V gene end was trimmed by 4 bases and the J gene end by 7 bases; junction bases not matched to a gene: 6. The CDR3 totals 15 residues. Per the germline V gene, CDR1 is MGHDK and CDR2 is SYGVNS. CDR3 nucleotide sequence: TGTGCCAGCAGTGGTACCGGGACTAGCGGGGGTGAGCAGTACTTC. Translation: CASSGTGTSGGEQYF.

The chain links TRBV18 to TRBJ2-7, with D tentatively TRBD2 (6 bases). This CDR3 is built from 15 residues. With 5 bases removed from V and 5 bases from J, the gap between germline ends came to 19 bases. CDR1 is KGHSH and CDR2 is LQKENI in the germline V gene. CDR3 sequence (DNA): TGTGCCAGCTCATTCGCCGAGGGGACTCTGAACGAGCAGTACTTC. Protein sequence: CASSFAEGTLNEQYF.

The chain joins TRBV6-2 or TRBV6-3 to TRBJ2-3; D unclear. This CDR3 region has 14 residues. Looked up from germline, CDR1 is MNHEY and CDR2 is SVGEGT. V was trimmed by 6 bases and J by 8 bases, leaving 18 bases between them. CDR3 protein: CASSKTPTMGTQYF. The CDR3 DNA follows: TGTGCCAGCAGCAAGACACCCACCATGGGTACGCAGTATTTT.

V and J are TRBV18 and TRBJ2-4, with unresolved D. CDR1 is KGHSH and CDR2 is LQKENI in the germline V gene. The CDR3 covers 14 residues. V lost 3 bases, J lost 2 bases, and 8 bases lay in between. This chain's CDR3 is CASSPSGTKNIQYF. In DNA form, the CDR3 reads TGTGCCAGCTCACCCTCAGGTACCAAAAACATTCAGTACTTC.

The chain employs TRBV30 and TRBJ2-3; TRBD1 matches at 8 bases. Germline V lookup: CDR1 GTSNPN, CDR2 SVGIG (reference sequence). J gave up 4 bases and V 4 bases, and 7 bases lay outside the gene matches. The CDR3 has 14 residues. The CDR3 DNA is TGTGCCTGGAAGGGCAGGGGGCACGCAGATACGCAGTATTTT. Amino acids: CAWKGRGHADTQYF.

This CDR3 is CASSPQAYEQYF. The CDR3 nucleotides are TGTGCCAGCAGCCCCCAGGCTTACGAGCAGTACTTC. This chain connects TRBV11-2 to TRBJ2-7; D gene uncertain. CDR3 length equals 12 residues. Trimming took 5 bases from V and 4 from J, leaving 9 bases between them. CDR1 is SGHAT and CDR2 is FQNNGV in the germline V gene.

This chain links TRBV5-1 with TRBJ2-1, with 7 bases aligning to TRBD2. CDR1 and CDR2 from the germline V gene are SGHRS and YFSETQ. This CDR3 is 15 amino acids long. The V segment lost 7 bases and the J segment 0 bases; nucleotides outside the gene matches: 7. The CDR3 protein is CASRPGGSSYNEQFF. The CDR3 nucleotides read TGCGCCAGCCGACCGGGAGGAAGCTCCTACAATGAGCAGTTCTTC.

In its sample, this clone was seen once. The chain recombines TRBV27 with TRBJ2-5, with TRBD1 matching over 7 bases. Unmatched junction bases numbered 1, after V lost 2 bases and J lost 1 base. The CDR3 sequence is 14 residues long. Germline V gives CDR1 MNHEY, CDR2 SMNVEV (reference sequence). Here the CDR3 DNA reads TGTGCCAGCAGTTTAGCAGGGGGCCAAGAGACCCAGTACTTC. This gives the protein CASSLAGGQETQYF.

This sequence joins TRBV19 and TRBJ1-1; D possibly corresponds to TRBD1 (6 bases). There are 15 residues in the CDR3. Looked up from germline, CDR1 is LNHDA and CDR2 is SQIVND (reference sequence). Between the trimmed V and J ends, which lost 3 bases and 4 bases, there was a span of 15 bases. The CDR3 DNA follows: TGTGCCAGTAGTATTACCCCGACAGGCCGCACTGAAGCTTTCTTT. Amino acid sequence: CASSITPTGRTEAFF.

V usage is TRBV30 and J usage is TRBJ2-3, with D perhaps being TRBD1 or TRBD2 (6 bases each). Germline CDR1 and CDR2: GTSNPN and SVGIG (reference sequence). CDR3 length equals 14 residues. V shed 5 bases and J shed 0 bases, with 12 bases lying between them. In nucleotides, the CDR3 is TGTGCCTGGGGGGGGCGGCTGAGCACAGATACGCAGTATTTT. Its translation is CAWGGRLSTDTQYF.

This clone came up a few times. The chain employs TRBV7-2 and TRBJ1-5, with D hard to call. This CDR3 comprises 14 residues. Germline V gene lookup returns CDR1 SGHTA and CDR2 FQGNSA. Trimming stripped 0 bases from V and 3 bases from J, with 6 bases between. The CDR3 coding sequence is TGTGCCAGCAGCTTAGCCACAGACAATCAGCCCCAGCATTTT. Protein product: CASSLATDNQPQHF.

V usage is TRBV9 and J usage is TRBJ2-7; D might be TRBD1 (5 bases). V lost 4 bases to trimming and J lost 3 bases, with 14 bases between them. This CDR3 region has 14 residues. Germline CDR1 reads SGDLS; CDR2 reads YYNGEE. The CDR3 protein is CASSLYPDSYEQYF. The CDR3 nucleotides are TGTGCCAGCAGCCTTTACCCCGACAGCTACGAGCAGTACTTC.